This entry lists 13 T cell receptor beta chains sequenced from one sample in a study of regulatory T cells in long-lasting Graves disease. The authors built TCR beta libraries using iRepertoire HTBI primers and Arm-PCR of CDR3 regions. Each CDR3 protein is one row after TCRdb ran MiXCR on the multiplex PCR reads. The table has approximately 470,000 distinct CDR3 sequences, 15% to 20% seen once. Time point described: newly diagnosed GD, antithyroid drugs for less than 3 months. Making the TCR library involved RNA that had been extracted from PBMCs. The same sample was also used in a study of T cells in Graves' hyperthyroidism and ophthalmopathy.

Sequencing used peripheral blood mononuclear cells (PBMCs), obtained at new diagnosis, from a patient treated with antithyroid drugs. These receptors all come from a middle-aged man with Graves disease.

The sample holds many counts of this clonotype. This chain joins TRBV6-1 and TRBJ1-2; D unresolved. Germline values: CDR1 MNHNS, CDR2 SASEGT. The ends were cut back, 3 bases at V and 3 bases at J, with 11 bases in the middle. The CDR3 is made up of 14 amino acids. CDR3 in DNA: TGTGCCAGCAGTGAGAGTAGCGCTTACTATGGCTACACCTTC. This codes for CASSESSAYYGYTF.

This clonotype appeared many times. The rearrangement links TRBV30 to TRBJ2-2, with D tentatively TRBD1 or TRBD2 (5 bases each). V was clipped by 7 bases and J by 4 bases, with 16 bases between them. This CDR3 is 14 amino acids long. Germline V CDR1 and CDR2: GTSNPN, SVGIG (reference sequence). CDR3 residues: CASGSQGRTGELFF. The DNA for the CDR3 is TGTGCCTCCGGCTCGCAGGGACGCACCGGGGAGCTGTTTTTT.

There are many counts of this clonotype. The chain links TRBV2 to TRBJ2-3; tentatively, D is TRBD1 (6 bases). The CDR3 is 14 residues long. Trimming stripped 1 base from V and 3 bases from J, with 8 bases between. Germline V gene lookup returns CDR1 SNHLY and CDR2 FYNNEI. The CDR3 loop is CASSEDRDTDTQYF. The CDR3 DNA is TGTGCCAGCAGTGAAGACAGGGATACAGATACGCAGTATTTT.

This clonotype was detected many times. The chain carries TRBV12-3 or TRBV12-4 and TRBJ1-1; 7 bases align to TRBD1. CDR3 size: 13 residues. With V trimmed by 6 bases and J by 4 bases, 5 bases remained unmatched. The CDR3: CASSLTGVTEAFF. The CDR3 DNA reads TGTGCCAGCAGCTTAACAGGGGTCACTGAAGCTTTCTTT.

There are many counts of this clonotype. The V gene is TRBV10-3, the J gene TRBJ1-1, with D possibly matching TRBD1 (6 bases). V lost 2 bases and J 5 bases, leaving 15 bases between the germline ends. This CDR3 has 15 amino acids. CDR1 is ENHRY and CDR2 is SYGVKD in the germline V gene. The CDR3 is CAISEPRRGVTEAFF. CDR3 bases: TGTGCCATCAGTGAGCCTCGAAGGGGGGTGACTGAAGCTTTCTTT.

In regard to this clonotype: Just one base apart from a much larger clone, this may be a read error. The chain carries TRBV5-1 and TRBJ1-6; 7 bases are shared with TRBD1. V gave up 4 bases and J gave up 0 bases; unmatched junction bases: 7. This CDR3 region has 17 residues. CDR1 and CDR2 (germline): SGHRS, YFSETQ. For the CDR3, the DNA is TGCGCCAGCAGCCTTGGGACAGAGCCCTCCTATAATTCACCCCTCCACTTT. Protein: CASSLGTEPSYNSPLHF. Full variable domain (rest looked up from reference TRBV5-1 and TRBJ1-6): KAGVTQTPRYLIKTRGQQVTLSCSPISGHRSVSWYQQTPGQGLQFLFEYFSETQRNKGNFPGRFSGRQFSNSRSEMNVSTLELGDSALYLCASSLGTEPSYNSPLHFGNGTRLTVT.

This chain links TRBV11-2 with TRBJ2-1; D gene uncertain. Germline assignment: CDR1 SGHAT and CDR2 FQNNGV. This CDR3 contains 15 residues. The ends were cut back, 1 base at V and 6 bases at J, with 13 bases in the middle. The CDR3 is CASSLVLRLFNEQFF. In nucleotides, the CDR3 is TGTGCCAGCAGCTTAGTCCTCCGGCTCTTCAATGAGCAGTTCTTC.

In its sample, this clonotype was seen a few times. The V call is TRBV29-1, the J call TRBJ2-6; D unresolved. Germline V gives CDR1 SQVTM, CDR2 ANQGSEA. This CDR3 region has 13 residues. V was shortened by 6 bases and J by 0 bases, with 6 bases between the two germline ends. Here the CDR3 reads CSVMHSGANVLTF. The CDR3 nucleotides are TGCAGCGTGATGCACTCTGGGGCCAACGTCCTGACTTTC.

Comments on this clonotype: With a much larger clone just one base away, this may be a read error. This chain connects TRBV12-3 or TRBV12-4 to TRBJ2-5, with D possibly TRBD1 on 5 matching bases. The CDR3 totals 13 residues. CDR3 DNA sequence: TGTGCCAGCAGTTTAGCGAAGGGGAAGACCCGGTACTTC. Its protein is CASSLAKGKTRYF.

This clonotype was seen repeatedly, ten times or more. The genes are TRBV12-3 or TRBV12-4 and TRBJ1-1, with TRBD1 as a possible D gene (5 bases). V lost 0 bases and J lost 0, with 8 bases in between. This CDR3 spans 15 amino acids. Written as DNA, the CDR3 is TGTGCCAGCAGTTTAGCGGGCAGGGTGAACACTGAAGCTTTCTTT. Translating it yields CASSLAGRVNTEAFF.

This clonotype showed up many times. This sequence joins TRBV7-8 and TRBJ1-4; 9 nucleotides line up with TRBD1. CDR3 length equals 14 residues. With V trimmed by 5 bases and J by 10 bases, 8 bases remained unmatched. From germline, CDR1 is SGHVS and CDR2 FQNEAQ. The CDR3 is CASSIRDRERKLFF. CDR3 in DNA: TGTGCCAGCAGCATTAGGGACAGGGAGCGAAAACTGTTTTTT.

This clonotype was seen a handful of times. Here the CDR3 reads CSARDNGRPRETQYF. The CDR3 DNA sequence: TGCAGTGCTAGAGATAACGGACGACCCCGAGAGACCCAGTACTTC. This chain uses TRBV20-1 with TRBJ2-5; D remains ambiguous. The CDR3 length is 15 residues. The V gene lost 0 bases and the J gene lost 4 bases, with 15 bases spanning the gap. The germline V gene has CDR1 DFQATT and CDR2 SNEGSKA (reference sequence).

This clonotype was detected many times. The rearrangement links TRBV20-1 to TRBJ2-1; no firm D call. Germline lookup yields CDR1 DFQATT and CDR2 SNEGSKA (reference sequence). Trimming stripped 6 bases from V and 5 bases from J, with 8 bases between. This CDR3 spans 11 amino acids. The CDR3 reads CSANRDNEQFF. The CDR3 nucleotides read TGCAGTGCAAACAGAGACAATGAGCAGTTCTTC.